These T cell receptor beta chains were read from a single sample in a study of PD-L1 blockade in urothelial cancer. Clones were read by immunoSEQ multiplex PCR, and TCRdb kept only the in-frame ones, dropping some. The sample includes under 60,000 clones, around 80% of them seen just once. The sequences come from PBMCs, collected around atezolizumab (anti-PD-L1) treatment. These receptor sequences come from a man between 65 and 85 years old with urothelial cancer. CDR3s include the opening cysteine and the closing phenylalanine or tryptophan. Each record gives: D gene, clone size, CDR3 length, V gene, J gene, CDR3 DNA, CDR3 protein. D genes are given only for firm matches. The size field is filled for only some rows; it gives once, few, many or a size class.

d_gene: .; abundance: .; len: 19; v_gene: TRBV4-2; j_gene: TRBJ1-2; CDR3nt: TGTGCCAGCAGCCAAGATGTGGGGGTGGGGGGACTATCCTTTTATGGCTACACCTTC; CDR3aa: CASSQDVGVGGLSFYGYTF
d_gene: .; abundance: .; len: 11; v_gene: TRBV7-2; j_gene: TRBJ2-4; CDR3nt: TGTGCCAGCAGCTCCGAAAACATTCAGTACTTC; CDR3aa: CASSSENIQYF
d_gene: .; abundance: .; len: 14; v_gene: TRBV4-1; j_gene: TRBJ1-2; CDR3nt: TGCGCCAGCAGCCAAAGCGGCAGTCCCTGGGGCTACACCTTC; CDR3aa: CASSQSGSPWGYTF
d_gene: TRBD2; abundance: .; len: 15; v_gene: TRBV5-1; j_gene: TRBJ2-5; CDR3nt: TGCGCCAGCAGCTTGACGATAGCGGGGCCCCTGGCCCAGTACTTC; CDR3aa: CASSLTIAGPLAQYF
d_gene: .; abundance: once; len: 14; v_gene: TRBV27; j_gene: TRBJ1-6; CDR3nt: TGTGCCAGCAGTTTAAACGGTGCGGGGTCACCCCTCCACTTT; CDR3aa: CASSLNGAGSPLHF
d_gene: .; abundance: .; len: 12; v_gene: TRBV5-1; j_gene: TRBJ2-7; CDR3nt: TGCGCCAGCAGCTTGACAGGTATCGAGCAGTACTTC; CDR3aa: CASSLTGIEQYF
d_gene: .; abundance: .; len: 14; v_gene: TRBV28; j_gene: TRBJ2-5; CDR3nt: TGTGCCAGCAGTTTCCCCGGAGGTCAAGAGACCCAGTACTTC; CDR3aa: CASSFPGGQETQYF
d_gene: .; abundance: .; len: 14; v_gene: TRBV6-6; j_gene: TRBJ1-2; CDR3nt: TGTGCCAGCAGTTCCCCTCAGGGGACCTATGGCTACACCTTC; CDR3aa: CASSSPQGTYGYTF
d_gene: .; abundance: .; len: 10; v_gene: TRBV19; j_gene: TRBJ1-1; CDR3nt: TGTGCCAGTAGTACGACAGAAGCTTTCTTT; CDR3aa: CASSTTEAFF
d_gene: .; abundance: .; len: 14; v_gene: TRBV5-4; j_gene: TRBJ2-1; CDR3nt: TGTGCCAGCAGCTTGCAGGGTTTGGTCAATGAGCAGTTCTTC; CDR3aa: CASSLQGLVNEQFF
d_gene: TRBD2; abundance: .; len: 14; v_gene: TRBV9; j_gene: TRBJ2-2; CDR3nt: TGTGCCAGCGGCGGGACTAGCGGGCCCGGGGAGCTGTTTTTT; CDR3aa: CASGGTSGPGELFF
d_gene: .; abundance: .; len: 16; v_gene: TRBV25-1; j_gene: TRBJ2-3; CDR3nt: TGTGCCAGCACCCCGGGGGGGAGGGGGCGTGCAGATACGCAGTATTTT; CDR3aa: CASTPGGRGRADTQYF
d_gene: .; abundance: .; len: 14; v_gene: TRBV28; j_gene: TRBJ2-5; CDR3nt: TGTGCCAGCAGTTTTGCTGGGGGAGGTGAGACCCAGTACTTC; CDR3aa: CASSFAGGGETQYF
d_gene: TRBD2; abundance: .; len: 16; v_gene: TRBV7-2; j_gene: TRBJ2-3; CDR3nt: TGTGCCAGCAGCCTAGGACTAGCGGGGGGCGCAGATACGCAGTATTTT; CDR3aa: CASSLGLAGGADTQYF
d_gene: .; abundance: .; len: 16; v_gene: TRBV28; j_gene: TRBJ1-5; CDR3nt: TGTGCCAGCAGTTCCCTAACCCACAGGGAGGGTCAGCCCCAGCATTTT; CDR3aa: CASSSLTHREGQPQHF
d_gene: .; abundance: .; len: 13; v_gene: TRBV10-3; j_gene: TRBJ1-5; CDR3nt: TGTGCCATCAGTGGAAGTCGGGATCAGCCCCAGCATTTT; CDR3aa: CAISGSRDQPQHF
d_gene: TRBD1; abundance: .; len: 15; v_gene: TRBV27; j_gene: TRBJ2-7; CDR3nt: TGTGCCAGCAGTTCCCCTCCGGGACAGGGATACGAGCAGTACTTC; CDR3aa: CASSSPPGQGYEQYF
d_gene: .; abundance: .; len: 14; v_gene: TRBV5-5; j_gene: TRBJ2-3; CDR3nt: TGTGCCAGCAGCCCCGGGGGGCTCACAGATACGCAGTATTTT; CDR3aa: CASSPGGLTDTQYF
d_gene: .; abundance: .; len: 18; v_gene: TRBV4-1; j_gene: TRBJ2-6; CDR3nt: TGCGCCAGCAGCCAAGATTCAGTCAGGCTTCTGGGGGCCAACGTCCTGACTTTC; CDR3aa: CASSQDSVRLLGANVLTF
d_gene: .; abundance: .; len: 14; v_gene: TRBV7-9; j_gene: TRBJ1-3; CDR3nt: TGTGCCAGCAGCTTCCGGGGAGGTGGAAACACCATATATTTT; CDR3aa: CASSFRGGGNTIYF
d_gene: TRBD1; abundance: few; len: 12; v_gene: TRBV10-3; j_gene: TRBJ1-1; CDR3nt: TGTGCCACGGGACAGATGAACACTGAAGCTTTCTTT; CDR3aa: CATGQMNTEAFF
d_gene: .; abundance: .; len: 14; v_gene: TRBV7-3; j_gene: TRBJ2-3; CDR3nt: TGTGCCAGCAGCCGATTTACGAGGACAGATACGCAGTATTTT; CDR3aa: CASSRFTRTDTQYF
d_gene: TRBD1; abundance: .; len: 15; v_gene: TRBV5-4; j_gene: TRBJ2-1; CDR3nt: TGTGCCAGCAGCTCACGGACAGGGTCTGATGATGAGCAGTTCTTC; CDR3aa: CASSSRTGSDDEQFF
d_gene: .; abundance: .; len: 11; v_gene: TRBV28; j_gene: TRBJ1-1; CDR3nt: TGTGCCAGCAGCACGCAGATGGAAGCTTTCTTT; CDR3aa: CASSTQMEAFF
d_gene: .; abundance: .; len: 14; v_gene: TRBV7-9; j_gene: TRBJ1-2; CDR3nt: TGTGCCAGCAGCCTAACTTGGGAGAGCTATGGCTACACCTTC; CDR3aa: CASSLTWESYGYTF
d_gene: .; abundance: .; len: 15; v_gene: TRBV18; j_gene: TRBJ2-5; CDR3nt: TGTGCCAGCTCACCAAGGGGAACTACTCAAGAGACCCAGTACTTC; CDR3aa: CASSPRGTTQETQYF
d_gene: .; abundance: .; len: 12; v_gene: TRBV28; j_gene: TRBJ1-2; CDR3nt: TGTGCCAGCAGTTTACAGGGCGATGGCCACACCTTC; CDR3aa: CASSLQGDGHTF
d_gene: TRBD1; abundance: .; len: 17; v_gene: TRBV19; j_gene: TRBJ1-5; CDR3nt: TGTGCCAGTAGTCCAGGGCCCCGGCAGGGGGGACAACAGCCCCAGCATTTT; CDR3aa: CASSPGPRQGGQQPQHF
d_gene: .; abundance: .; len: 12; v_gene: TRBV7-2; j_gene: TRBJ2-1; CDR3nt: TGTGCCAGCAGCTCAGACGGGATTGAGCAGTTCTTC; CDR3aa: CASSSDGIEQFF
d_gene: .; abundance: .; len: 17; v_gene: TRBV4-1; j_gene: TRBJ2-3; CDR3nt: TGCGCCAGCAGCCAAGCTGGGGGGGGCCCCGTCGGAGATACGCAGTATTTT; CDR3aa: CASSQAGGGPVGDTQYF
d_gene: .; abundance: .; len: 15; v_gene: TRBV9; j_gene: TRBJ1-4; CDR3nt: TGTGCCAGCAGCGCTGGGGGGGCCCAGAGTGAAAAACTGTTTTTT; CDR3aa: CASSAGGAQSEKLFF
d_gene: .; abundance: .; len: 14; v_gene: TRBV9; j_gene: TRBJ1-3; CDR3nt: TGTGCCAGCTCCGCACACAACTCTGGAAACACCATATATTTT; CDR3aa: CASSAHNSGNTIYF
d_gene: TRBD1; abundance: .; len: 13; v_gene: TRBV19; j_gene: TRBJ1-2; CDR3nt: TGTGCCAGTAGTAACTCCGGGACAGGCGGCTACACCTTC; CDR3aa: CASSNSGTGGYTF
d_gene: .; abundance: .; len: 15; v_gene: TRBV7-7; j_gene: TRBJ2-5; CDR3nt: TGTGCCAGCAGCTTAGTAGGCAGGGCGGGGGAGACCCAGTACTTC; CDR3aa: CASSLVGRAGETQYF
d_gene: .; abundance: once; len: 13; v_gene: TRBV6-5; j_gene: TRBJ2-1; CDR3nt: TGTGCCAGCAGCACCAGCTCCTACAATGAGCAGTTCTTC; CDR3aa: CASSTSSYNEQFF
d_gene: TRBD2; abundance: .; len: 20; v_gene: TRBV28; j_gene: TRBJ2-1; CDR3nt: TGTGCCAGCAGTTTCCCCCTGGTGAGGCTAGCGGGCCTCTCCTACAATGAGCAGTTCTTC; CDR3aa: CASSFPLVRLAGLSYNEQFF
d_gene: TRBD2; abundance: .; len: 15; v_gene: TRBV30; j_gene: TRBJ2-3; CDR3nt: TGTGCCTCGACCCAGGGGCGGGGGGGCTGGGATACGCAGTATTTT; CDR3aa: CASTQGRGGWDTQYF
d_gene: .; abundance: .; len: 12; v_gene: TRBV5-6; j_gene: TRBJ2-2; CDR3nt: TGTGCCAGCAGCTTGTCGGCCGGGGAGCTGTTTTTT; CDR3aa: CASSLSAGELFF
d_gene: .; abundance: .; len: 12; v_gene: TRBV5-1; j_gene: TRBJ2-7; CDR3nt: TGCGCCAGCAGCCAAGACAGAAACGAGCAGTACTTC; CDR3aa: CASSQDRNEQYF
d_gene: TRBD1; abundance: few; len: 15; v_gene: TRBV19; j_gene: TRBJ1-4; CDR3nt: TGTGCCAGTAGTCCCAGGACAGGGGAGAATGAAAAACTGTTTTTT; CDR3aa: CASSPRTGENEKLFF
d_gene: .; abundance: .; len: 13; v_gene: TRBV7-6; j_gene: TRBJ1-1; CDR3nt: TGTGCCAGCAGCATAGACTTGAACACTGAAGCTTTCTTT; CDR3aa: CASSIDLNTEAFF
d_gene: .; abundance: .; len: 13; v_gene: TRBV27; j_gene: TRBJ1-2; CDR3nt: TGTGCCAGCAGTAGCAGGGCCCACTATGGCTACACCTTC; CDR3aa: CASSSRAHYGYTF
d_gene: .; abundance: .; len: 16; v_gene: TRBV7-6; j_gene: TRBJ2-2; CDR3nt: TGTGCCAGCAGCTTAGTTGGAGGGCCCTACACCGGGGAGCTGTTTTTT; CDR3aa: CASSLVGGPYTGELFF
d_gene: TRBD1; abundance: .; len: 12; v_gene: TRBV6-5; j_gene: TRBJ1-2; CDR3nt: TGTGCCAGCAGTTACGACAGGGGTGGCTACACCTTC; CDR3aa: CASSYDRGGYTF
d_gene: .; abundance: .; len: 14; v_gene: TRBV7-3; j_gene: TRBJ2-4; CDR3nt: TGTGCCAGCAGCCTTGGGACTTCGGGGGACATTCAGTACTTC; CDR3aa: CASSLGTSGDIQYF
d_gene: TRBD2; abundance: .; len: 16; v_gene: TRBV28; j_gene: TRBJ2-7; CDR3nt: TGTGCCAGCAGTTTGCCTAGCGGGGAGAGCTCCTACGAGCAGTACTTC; CDR3aa: CASSLPSGESSYEQYF
d_gene: TRBD1; abundance: .; len: 16; v_gene: TRBV19; j_gene: TRBJ1-5; CDR3nt: TGTGCCAGTAGTAGCCCCGACAGGGGCGGCAATCAGCCCCAGCATTTT; CDR3aa: CASSSPDRGGNQPQHF
d_gene: TRBD1; abundance: .; len: 13; v_gene: TRBV28; j_gene: TRBJ1-4; CDR3nt: TGTGCCAGTACAGGGGGGTTAGAAGAAAAACTGTTTTTT; CDR3aa: CASTGGLEEKLFF
d_gene: .; abundance: .; len: 15; v_gene: TRBV7-9; j_gene: TRBJ2-2; CDR3nt: TGTGCCAGCAGCCCCGGCGCGGGGAGGACCGGGGAGCTGTTTTTT; CDR3aa: CASSPGAGRTGELFF
d_gene: .; abundance: .; len: 13; v_gene: TRBV18; j_gene: TRBJ1-3; CDR3nt: TGTGCCAGCTCTCCGCTAGGCGGAAACACCATATATTTT; CDR3aa: CASSPLGGNTIYF